The rows below give T cell receptor beta chains drawn from one sample of a study of blood T cell repertoires in COVID-19. Sequencing used immunoSEQ multiplex PCR; TCRdb keeps in-frame clones, though not all of them. The table lists a few hundred thousand clones, 85% of them singletons, with roughly a sixth in the top ten. The sequenced sample was PBMCs or T cells enriched from blood (not recorded which). All receptors come from a man between 40 and 49 years old who had recovered from COVID-19. The CDR3 runs from the conserved cysteine through the conserved F or W. The D gene is left open where the match is weak. The size field is filled for only some rows; it gives once, few, many or a size class.

D gene | J gene | V gene | clone size | CDR3 DNA | CDR3 protein
. | TRBJ1-5 | TRBV4-1 | . | TGCGCCAGCAGCCCCGCCCGGGACAAGTGGAGCAATCAGCCCCAGCATTTT | CASSPARDKWSNQPQHF
TRBD1 | TRBJ2-2 | TRBV2 | . | TGTGCCAGCAGGGGACAGGGTTCCACCGGGGAGCTGTTTTTT | CASRGQGSTGELFF
. | TRBJ1-3 | TRBV10-3 | . | TGTGCCATCAGTGAAAGGGGTTTGGGGCCCAAGGACACCATATATTTT | CAISERGLGPKDTIYF
TRBD1 | TRBJ2-7 | TRBV5-1 | few | TGCGCCAGCACCCCGGGGGGGACAGGGGAGGTGCAGTACTTC | CASTPGGTGEVQYF
. | TRBJ2-7 | TRBV7-2 | . | TGTGCCAGCAGCTTAACCCCCACAGGGCCTTCCTACGAGCAGTACTTC | CASSLTPTGPSYEQYF
. | TRBJ2-6 | TRBV27 | . | TGTGCCAGCACCGGGTCTGGGGCCAACGTCCTGACTTTC | CASTGSGANVLTF
TRBD2 | TRBJ2-1 | TRBV11-3 | . | TGTGCCAGCAGCTTAGATGGGGCTAGCGGGAGAACCGAGCAGTTCTTC | CASSLDGASGRTEQFF
TRBD2 | TRBJ2-3 | TRBV2 | . | TGTGCCAGCACTGTGGGGAGGGTTAGTAGATCAGATACGCAGTATTTT | CASTVGRVSRSDTQYF
TRBD1 | TRBJ1-5 | TRBV2 | many | TGTGCCAGCACCCTTGACAGGGACAGTCAGCCCCAGCATTTT | CASTLDRDSQPQHF
TRBD2 | TRBJ2-7 | TRBV7-8 | . | TGTGCCAGCAGCTTCGAACTAGCGGGGTCTTACGAGCAGTACTTC | CASSFELAGSYEQYF
. | TRBJ2-3 | TRBV2 | once | TGTGCCAGCAGGGGGACTTTCAGTAGCACAGATACGCAGTATTTT | CASRGTFSSTDTQYF
. | TRBJ1-5 | TRBV2 | . | TGTGCCAGCAGTGAAGCCGGACAGCGATATAGCAATCAGCCCCAGCATTTT | CASSEAGQRYSNQPQHF
TRBD1 | TRBJ1-1 | TRBV13 | . | TGTGCCAGCAGCTTAGGGGGACAGGGAAAGAACACTGAAGCTTTCTTT | CASSLGGQGKNTEAFF
. | TRBJ1-2 | TRBV29-1 | . | TGCAGCGTTGCTGATGGGGCCGGTGGCTACACCTTC | CSVADGAGGYTF
TRBD1 | TRBJ1-4 | TRBV4-3 | once | TGCGCCAGCAGCCAAGATCTCGGGACAGGGGGAGAAAAACTGTTTTTT | CASSQDLGTGGEKLFF
. | TRBJ2-7 | TRBV18 | . | TGTGCCAGCTCACCCTACTCAGGGGATAGCTCCTACGAGCAGTACTTC | CASSPYSGDSSYEQYF
TRBD2 | TRBJ2-7 | TRBV7-6 | . | TGTGCCAGCAGCTTAGAGGGGACTAGCGGGGGCTTCTACGAGCAGTACTTC | CASSLEGTSGGFYEQYF
TRBD1 | TRBJ2-1 | TRBV29-1 | . | TGCAGCGTTGACAGGGGGCGTGAGCAGTTCTTC | CSVDRGREQFF
TRBD1 | TRBJ1-2 | TRBV7-6 | . | TGTGCCAGCAGCTTAGCAGGGGGCTCTAACTATGGCTACACCTTC | CASSLAGGSNYGYTF
. | TRBJ2-7 | TRBV7-8 | . | TGTGCCAGCAGCTTAGGAACAGCCTACGAGCAGTACTTC | CASSLGTAYEQYF
. | TRBJ1-1 | TRBV28 | . | TGTGCCAGCAGTTTATCCACGAGAGGCACTGAAGCTTTCTTT | CASSLSTRGTEAFF
TRBD1 | TRBJ1-2 | TRBV4-1 | few | TGCGCCAGCAGCCACCCGGCGGGGACAGGTGGCTACACCTTC | CASSHPAGTGGYTF
. | TRBJ2-2 | TRBV5-6 | . | TGTGCCAGCAGCTTAGCGGGGAACACCGGGGAGCTGTTTTTT | CASSLAGNTGELFF
. | TRBJ1-1 | TRBV2 | . | TGTGCCAGCAGTGATCGGCGGGACACTGAAGCTTTCTTT | CASSDRRDTEAFF
TRBD1 | TRBJ2-7 | TRBV4-1 | few | TGCGCCAGCAGCCAAGATTTCGGACAGGCTTACGAGCAGTACTTC | CASSQDFGQAYEQYF
. | TRBJ2-6 | TRBV5-1 | . | TGCGCCAGCAGCTTTGGGGCAGGGTGGACTGGGGCCAACGTCCTGACTTTC | CASSFGAGWTGANVLTF
. | TRBJ1-3 | TRBV3-1/TRBV3-2 | . | TGTGCCAGCAGCCACTCTTACAGGCGAAACACCATATATTTT | CASSHSYRRNTIYF
. | TRBJ1-1 | TRBV19 | . | TGTGCCAGTAGTACTTTGGAGGGCACTGAAGCTTTCTTT | CASSTLEGTEAFF
. | TRBJ2-1 | TRBV27 | . | TGTGCCAGCAGTTTTGGGCAGGGTCGGTACAATGAGCAGTTCTTC | CASSFGQGRYNEQFF
TRBD1 | TRBJ2-7 | TRBV7-9 | . | TGTGCCAGCAGTCCGTCACCCGGGACAGAACTCTACGAGCAGTACTTC | CASSPSPGTELYEQYF
TRBD2 | TRBJ2-7 | TRBV3-1/TRBV3-2 | once | TGTGCCAGCAGCCAGACGGGAGGGCCCGACGTTTTAATCTACGAGCAGTACTTC | CASSQTGGPDVLIYEQYF
. | TRBJ2-3 | TRBV10-1 | . | TGCGCCAGCAGTGAGTCGGGACATTCCAGCACAGATACGCAGTATTTT | CASSESGHSSTDTQYF
. | TRBJ2-7 | TRBV19 | . | TGTGCCAGTAGTATAGATGAGGGTCCCGACGAGCAGTACTTC | CASSIDEGPDEQYF
. | TRBJ2-6 | TRBV6-2/TRBV6-3 | few | TGTGCCAGCAGCCACATCTCTGGGGCCAACGTCCTGACTTTC | CASSHISGANVLTF
TRBD1 | TRBJ1-2 | TRBV12-5 | . | TGTGCTAGTGGTTTGGTACACAAGGGGGCATGGGGCTACACCTTC | CASGLVHKGAWGYTF
. | TRBJ1-1 | TRBV29-1 | . | TGCAGCGTTGAACTGACAGTGCTGAACACTGAAGCTTTCTTT | CSVELTVLNTEAFF
. | TRBJ2-5 | TRBV12-3/TRBV12-4 | . | TGTGCCAGCAGTTTGAGAGAGACCCAGTACTTC | CASSLRETQYF
TRBD1 | TRBJ1-6 | TRBV28 | . | TGTGCCAGCAGTATGCAAGCAGGGGGCCATTCACCCCTCCACTTT | CASSMQAGGHSPLHF
TRBD1 | TRBJ1-1 | TRBV30 | . | TGTGCCTGGAGTGTAGGACAGGGCAACACTGAAGCTTTCTTT | CAWSVGQGNTEAFF
TRBD1 | TRBJ2-7 | TRBV5-1 | . | TGCGCCAGCAGCTTGACAGGGGGAATCCACGAGCAGTACTTC | CASSLTGGIHEQYF
. | TRBJ1-1 | TRBV30 | . | TGTGCCTGGAGCTCAGGGCACACTGAAGCTTTCTTT | CAWSSGHTEAFF
TRBD1 | TRBJ1-2 | TRBV19 | . | TGTGCCAGTAGTATAGCCGGGGGACAGGTCATCTATGGCTACACCTTC | CASSIAGGQVIYGYTF
TRBD1 | TRBJ1-2 | TRBV5-1 | . | TGCGCCAGCAGCTGGGACAGGAGTATAGATGGCTACACCTTC | CASSWDRSIDGYTF
TRBD2 | TRBJ2-1 | TRBV29-1 | . | TGCAGCGTCCAGCGGGAGGGCAATGAGCAGTTCTTC | CSVQREGNEQFF
. | TRBJ1-3 | TRBV6-5 | . | TGTGCCAGCAGTTCGGACTTTATCGGAGGCACCATATATTTT | CASSSDFIGGTIYF
TRBD1 | TRBJ2-6 | TRBV9 | . | TGTGCCAGCAGCCCATACAGGGGAACCAACGTCCTGACTTTC | CASSPYRGTNVLTF
. | TRBJ1-2 | TRBV15 | . | TGTGCCACCAGCGCGAACAGTTTTAACTATGGCTACACCTTC | CATSANSFNYGYTF
. | TRBJ1-3 | TRBV9 | few | TGTGCCAGCAGCGGTACAGGGACCTCTGGAAACACCATATATTTT | CASSGTGTSGNTIYF
TRBD1 | TRBJ2-7 | TRBV25-1 | . | TGTGCCAGCAGTGAACCCGGGACAGGGGGCGGTTACGAGCAGTACTTC | CASSEPGTGGGYEQYF
. | TRBJ2-3 | TRBV3-1/TRBV3-2 | . | TGTGCCAGCAGCCAAGATTTAGCTAGCACAGATACGCAGTATTTT | CASSQDLASTDTQYF